The 5 T cell receptor beta chains below come from one sample, sequenced in a study of blood T cell repertoires in COVID-19. Sequenced by immunoSEQ multiplex PCR; TCRdb stores in-frame clones only, minus some. Of 280,000 or so clones in the sample, around 87% were seen once. Specimen: PBMCs or T cells enriched from blood (not recorded which). The origin of the receptors is a woman aged 18-35 years with acute COVID-19.

The chain employs TRBV19 and TRBJ1-2, with D tentatively TRBD1 (5 bases). V gave up 7 bases and J gave up 7 bases, with 31 bases separating them. This CDR3 comprises 18 residues. Germline CDR1 and CDR2: LNHDA and SQIVND (reference sequence). For the CDR3, the DNA is TGTGCCAGTACCACTAAAATCTCAATCTCACCAGGGTATGGTGGCTACACCTTC. Its protein product is CASTTKISISPGYGGYTF.

V gene TRBV30 combines with J gene TRBJ1-6, with 11 bases aligning to TRBD1. With V trimmed by 0 bases and J by 9 bases, 1 base remained unmatched. The CDR3 sequence is 14 residues long. Germline V gives CDR1 GTSNPN, CDR2 SVGIG (reference sequence). The CDR3 region has the DNA TGTGCCTGGAGTGTCGGGACAGGGGGTTCACCCCTCCACTTT. Residues: CAWSVGTGGSPLHF.

The chain uses TRBV5-1 and TRBJ1-1; 12 nucleotides align to TRBD1. The CDR3 runs 18 residues. CDR1 is SGHRS and CDR2 is YFSETQ in the germline V gene. V dropped 4 bases and J dropped 0; count of bases not matched to a gene: 10. The DNA of the CDR3 is TGCGCCAGCAGCCTTTCACCCGGGACAGGGGGCTTGAACACTGAAGCTTTCTTT. The encoded protein is CASSLSPGTGGLNTEAFF.

This chain links TRBV11-2 with TRBJ1-1; unclear D gene. Trimming took off 2 bases at V and 0 bases at J, with 22 bases between the two ends. The germline CDR1 and CDR2 sequences are SGHAT and FQNNGV. The CDR3 runs 19 residues. CDR3 loop: CASSLRTLSATTMNTEAFF. In nucleotides, the CDR3 is TGTGCCAGCAGCTTAAGGACCCTATCAGCGACTACAATGAACACTGAAGCTTTCTTT.

The gene calls are TRBV24-1 and TRBJ2-1; 9 bases map to TRBD2. Germline trimming cut 2 bases from V and 9 bases from J; bases unmatched to any gene: 7. This CDR3 is built from 15 residues. Germline loops: CDR1 KGHDR, CDR2 SFDVKD. The CDR3 DNA reads as TGTGCCACCAGTGATTCCGCGGGACTAGCTGGTGAGCAGTTCTTC. The encoded protein is CATSDSAGLAGEQFF.